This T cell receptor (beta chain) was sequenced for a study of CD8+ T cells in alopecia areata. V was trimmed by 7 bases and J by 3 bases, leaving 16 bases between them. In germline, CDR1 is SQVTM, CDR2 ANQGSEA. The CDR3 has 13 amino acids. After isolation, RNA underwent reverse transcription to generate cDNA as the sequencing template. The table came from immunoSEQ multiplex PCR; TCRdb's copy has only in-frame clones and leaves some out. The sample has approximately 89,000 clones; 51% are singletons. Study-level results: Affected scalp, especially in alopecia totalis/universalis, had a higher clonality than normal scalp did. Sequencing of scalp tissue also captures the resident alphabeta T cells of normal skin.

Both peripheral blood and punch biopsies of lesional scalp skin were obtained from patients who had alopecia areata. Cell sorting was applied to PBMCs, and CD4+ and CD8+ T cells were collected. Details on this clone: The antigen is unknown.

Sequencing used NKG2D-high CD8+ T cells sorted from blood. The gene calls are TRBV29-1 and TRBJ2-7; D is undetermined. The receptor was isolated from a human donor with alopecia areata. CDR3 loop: CSALDQVHYEQYF. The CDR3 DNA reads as TGCAGCGCACTGGACCAGGTACACTACGAGCAGTACTTC.